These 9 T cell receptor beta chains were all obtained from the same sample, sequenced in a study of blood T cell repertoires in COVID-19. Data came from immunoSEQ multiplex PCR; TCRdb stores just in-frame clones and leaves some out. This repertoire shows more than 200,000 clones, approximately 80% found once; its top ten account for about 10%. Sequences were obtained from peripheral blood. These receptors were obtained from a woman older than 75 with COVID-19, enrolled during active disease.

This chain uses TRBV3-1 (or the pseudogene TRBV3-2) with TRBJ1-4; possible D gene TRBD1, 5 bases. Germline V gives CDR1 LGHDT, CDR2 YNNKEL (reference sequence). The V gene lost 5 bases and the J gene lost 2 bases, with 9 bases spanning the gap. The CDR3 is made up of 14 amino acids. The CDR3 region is CASSVRVTNEKLFF. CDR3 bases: TGTGCCAGCAGCGTCAGGGTGACTAATGAAAAACTGTTTTTT.

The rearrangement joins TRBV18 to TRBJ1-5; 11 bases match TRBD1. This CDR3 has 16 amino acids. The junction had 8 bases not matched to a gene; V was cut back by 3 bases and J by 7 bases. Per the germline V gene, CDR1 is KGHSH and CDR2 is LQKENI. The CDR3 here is CASSPSGTGGNQPQHF. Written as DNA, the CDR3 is TGTGCCAGCTCACCCTCCGGGACAGGGGGGAACCAGCCCCAGCATTTT.

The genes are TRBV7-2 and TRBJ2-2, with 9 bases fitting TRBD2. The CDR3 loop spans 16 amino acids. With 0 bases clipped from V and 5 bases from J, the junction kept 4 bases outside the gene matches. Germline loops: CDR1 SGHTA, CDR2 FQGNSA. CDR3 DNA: TGTGCCAGCAGCTTAGCGCAAAGCGGGGGGACCGGGGAGCTGTTTTTT. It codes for CASSLAQSGGTGELFF.

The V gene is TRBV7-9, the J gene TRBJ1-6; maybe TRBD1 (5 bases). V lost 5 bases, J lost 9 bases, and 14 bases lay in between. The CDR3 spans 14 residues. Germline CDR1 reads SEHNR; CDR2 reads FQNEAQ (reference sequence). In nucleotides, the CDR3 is TGTGCCAGCAGCAAGGACAACCTCGTTTCACCCCTCCACTTT. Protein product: CASSKDNLVSPLHF. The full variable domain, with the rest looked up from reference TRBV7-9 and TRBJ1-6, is DTGVSQNPRHKITKRGQNVTFRCDPISEHNRLYWYRQTLGQGPEFLTYFQNEAQLEKSRLLSDRFSAERPKGSFSTLEIQRTEQGDSAMYLCASSKDNLVSPLHFGNGTRLTVT.

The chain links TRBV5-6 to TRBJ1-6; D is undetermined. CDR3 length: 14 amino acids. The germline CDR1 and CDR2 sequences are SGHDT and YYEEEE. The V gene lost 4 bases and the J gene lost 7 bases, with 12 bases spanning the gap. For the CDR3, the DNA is TGTGCCAGCAGCGATCCCTCGGGGAATTCACCCCTCCACTTT. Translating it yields CASSDPSGNSPLHF.

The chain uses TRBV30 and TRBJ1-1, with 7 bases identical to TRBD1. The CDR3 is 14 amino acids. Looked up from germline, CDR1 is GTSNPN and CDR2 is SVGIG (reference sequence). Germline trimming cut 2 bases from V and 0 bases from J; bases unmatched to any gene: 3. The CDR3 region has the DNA TGTGCCTGGAGTCTTCAGGGGGTGAACACTGAAGCTTTCTTT. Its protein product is CAWSLQGVNTEAFF.

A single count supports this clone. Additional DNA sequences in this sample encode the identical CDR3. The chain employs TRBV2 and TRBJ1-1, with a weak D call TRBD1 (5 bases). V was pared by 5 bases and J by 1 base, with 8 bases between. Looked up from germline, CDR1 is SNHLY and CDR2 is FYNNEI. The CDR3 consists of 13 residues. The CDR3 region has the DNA TGTGCCAGCAGTCGGGACTCGAACACTGAAGCTTTCTTT. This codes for CASSRDSNTEAFF. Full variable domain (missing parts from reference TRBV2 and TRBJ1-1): EPEVTQTPSHQVTQMGQEVILRCVPISNHLYFYWYRQILGQKVEFLVSFYNNEISEKSEIFDDQFSVERPDGSNFTLKIRSTKLEDSAMYFCASSRDSNTEAFFGQGTRLTVV.

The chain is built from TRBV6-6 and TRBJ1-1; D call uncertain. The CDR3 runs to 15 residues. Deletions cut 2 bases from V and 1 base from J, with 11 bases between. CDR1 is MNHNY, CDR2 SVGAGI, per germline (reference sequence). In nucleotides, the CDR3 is TGTGCCAGCAGTTACCCCGCACGGGGGAACACTGAAGCTTTCTTT. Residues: CASSYPARGNTEAFF.

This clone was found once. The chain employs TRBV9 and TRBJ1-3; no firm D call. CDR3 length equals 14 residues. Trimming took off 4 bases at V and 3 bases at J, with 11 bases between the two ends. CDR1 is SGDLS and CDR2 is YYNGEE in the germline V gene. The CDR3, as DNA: TGTGCCAGCAGCTTTACCTCGGGTGGAAACACCATATATTTT. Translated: CASSFTSGGNTIYF. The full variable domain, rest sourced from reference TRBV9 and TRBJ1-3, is DSGVTQTPKHLITATGQRVTLRCSPRSGDLSVYWYQQSLDQGLQFLIQYYNGEERAKGNILERFSAQQFPDLHSELNLSSLELGDSALYFCASSFTSGGNTIYFGEGSWLTVV.